This T cell receptor (beta chain) was found in a study of blood T cells in healthy people across ages. This clonotype was observed at least ten times. V was cut by 2 bases and J by 8 bases, with 20 bases left in between. The CDR3 loop spans 16 amino acids. Germline loops: CDR1 KGHSH, CDR2 LQKENI. It was with a sample-barcoded 5' primer and a J-beta primer mix that a second PCR of about 6 to 12 cycles was run. Via MiXCR, TCRdb re-called the 5' RACE reads, giving one row per CDR3 protein. The sample contains around 990,000 distinct CDR3 sequences, less than 45% of which appear only once. The sequence derives from a man aged 18 to 35 in good health. The sequencing sample was made of blood. The chain uses TRBV18 and TRBJ2-3; D ambiguous. CDR3 sequence reads: CASSPRSSDGGGTQYF. The CDR3 coding sequence is TGTGCCAGCTCACCAAGATCCTCCGACGGTGGCGGTACGCAGTATTTT. Drawing the rest from reference TRBV18 and TRBJ2-3, the complete variable domain is NAGVMQNPRHLVRRRGQEARLRCSPMKGHSHVYWYRQLPEEGLKFMVYLQKENIIDESGMPKERFSAEFPKEGPSILRIQQVVRGDSAAYFCASSPRSSDGGGTQYFGPGTRLTVL.